These 9 T cell receptor beta chains were sequenced from one sample in a study of cytomegalovirus exposure and HLA in healthy donors. The PCR made use of 60 Vbeta and 13 Jbeta primers. Repertoires were generated with immunoSEQ multiplex PCR, while TCRdb's copy carries only in-frame clones and drops some. The repertoire consists of roughly 92,000 clones, with around 86% occurring once and the leading ten covering roughly 4%. The source material was PBMCs. These TCRs come from an older woman in good health and CMV-seropositive.

CDR3 in amino acids: CASRADRSEAFF. The DNA of the CDR3 is TGTGCCAGCAGAGCAGACAGGTCTGAAGCTTTCTTT. This chain joins TRBV2 and TRBJ1-1, with D possibly being TRBD1 (6 bases). Germline CDR1 SNHLY, CDR2 FYNNEI. This CDR3 comprises 12 residues. Trimming pared 6 bases from V and 6 bases from J, leaving 11 bases between.

The V call is TRBV6-1, the J call TRBJ1-3, with 8 nucleotides matching TRBD1. The CDR3 consists of 14 residues. After removal of 5 bases from V and 3 bases from J, the junction contained 3 bases not matched to a gene. The germline V gene has CDR1 MNHNS and CDR2 SASEGT. CDR3 amino acids: CASSQGASGNTIYF. The DNA for the CDR3 is TGTGCCAGCAGTCAGGGGGCAAGTGGAAACACCATATATTTT.

This chain uses TRBV2 with TRBJ2-7, with 8 bases identical to TRBD2. The V gene end was trimmed by 6 bases and the J gene end by 0 bases; junction bases not matched to a gene: 7. This CDR3 has 15 amino acids. Germline-derived CDR1 and CDR2 are SNHLY and FYNNEI. The CDR3 DNA reads TGTGCCAGCAGGGGTACTAGCGGACCCTCCTACGAGCAGTACTTC. Translating it yields CASRGTSGPSYEQYF.

V is TRBV7-2 and J is TRBJ2-1; 7 positions match TRBD2. Trimming cost V 1 base and J 6 bases; bases outside gene matches: 9. The CDR3 sequence is 16 residues long. In germline, CDR1 is SGHTA, CDR2 FQGNSA. The CDR3 DNA is TGTGCCAGCAGCTTAGGGGGGGGGACTGGGCTCAATGAGCAGTTCTTC. Its translation is CASSLGGGTGLNEQFF. The whole variable domain, filled in from reference TRBV7-2 and TRBJ2-1, reads GAGVSQSPSNKVTEKGKDVELRCDPISGHTALYWYRQSLGQGLEFLIYFQGNSAPDKSGLPSDRFSAERTGGSVSTLTIQRTQQEDSAVYLCASSLGGGTGLNEQFFGPGTRLTVL.

This chain joins TRBV10-2 and TRBJ2-1; TRBD2 matches 9 bases. This CDR3 spans 15 amino acids. The trim removed 8 bases at V and 6 bases at J, leaving 11 bases unmatched. The germline V gene encodes CDR1 WSHSY and CDR2 SAAADI. The CDR3 sequence is CASQSAGLAINEQFF. The CDR3 DNA sequence: TGCGCCAGCCAAAGCGCCGGACTAGCGATCAATGAGCAGTTCTTC.

Only a few counts were recorded for this clone. The chain recombines TRBV9 with TRBJ2-1; D is perhaps TRBD2 (5 bases). Germline-derived CDR1 and CDR2 are SGDLS and YYNGEE. The CDR3 sequence is 16 residues long. V lost 0 bases, J lost 2 bases, and 12 bases lay in between. CDR3 in DNA: TGTGCCAGCAGCGTAGCTTTTGCTAGCCCCTACAATGAGCAGTTCTTC. This encodes CASSVAFASPYNEQFF. The variable domain in full, with the rest retrieved from reference TRBV9 and TRBJ2-1, is DSGVTQTPKHLITATGQRVTLRCSPRSGDLSVYWYQQSLDQGLQFLIQYYNGEERAKGNILERFSAQQFPDLHSELNLSSLELGDSALYFCASSVAFASPYNEQFFGPGTRLTVL.

The chain carries TRBV9 and TRBJ1-1; TRBD1 might be the D (6 bases). The germline gives CDR1 SGDLS, CDR2 YYNGEE. The CDR3 consists of 14 residues. V dropped 0 bases and J dropped 4 bases, with 10 bases sitting between them. The CDR3 nucleotides are TGTGCCAGCAGCGTAGGAGGGGGAGTCACTGAAGCTTTCTTT. Protein product: CASSVGGGVTEAFF.

The chain carries TRBV19 and TRBJ2-7, with 9 bases lining up with TRBD1. Trimming cost V 4 bases and J 4 bases; bases outside gene matches: 11. The CDR3 has 16 amino acids. Germline loops: CDR1 LNHDA, CDR2 SQIVND (reference sequence). CDR3 sequence (DNA): TGTGCCAGTAGTAGTTCCTCCGGACAGGGGCCGTACGAGCAGTACTTC. Encoded protein: CASSSSSGQGPYEQYF.

The rearrangement uses TRBV27 and TRBJ2-5, with TRBD2 matching 14 bases. Germline CDR1 reads MNHEY; CDR2 reads SMNVEV (reference sequence). V was pared by 4 bases and J by 5 bases, with 3 bases of the junction left unmatched. CDR3 length equals 15 residues. CDR3 bases: TGTGCCAGCAGTTCCGGGACTAGCGGGAGTGAGACCCAGTACTTC. It yields the protein CASSSGTSGSETQYF.